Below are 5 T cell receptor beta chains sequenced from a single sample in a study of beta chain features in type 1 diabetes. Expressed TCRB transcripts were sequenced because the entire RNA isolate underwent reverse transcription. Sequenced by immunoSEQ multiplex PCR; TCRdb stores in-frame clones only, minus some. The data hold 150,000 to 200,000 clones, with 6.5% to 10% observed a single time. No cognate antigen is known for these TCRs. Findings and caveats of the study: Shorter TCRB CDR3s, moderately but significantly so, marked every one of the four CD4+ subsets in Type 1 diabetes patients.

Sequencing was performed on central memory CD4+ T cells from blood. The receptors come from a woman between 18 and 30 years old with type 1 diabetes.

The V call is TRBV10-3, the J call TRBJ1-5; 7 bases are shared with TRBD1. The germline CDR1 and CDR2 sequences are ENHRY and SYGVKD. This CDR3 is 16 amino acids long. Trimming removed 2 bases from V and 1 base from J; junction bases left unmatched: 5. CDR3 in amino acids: CAISEGTGASNQPQHF. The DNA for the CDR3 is TGTGCCATCAGTGAGGGAACAGGGGCCAGCAATCAGCCCCAGCATTTT.

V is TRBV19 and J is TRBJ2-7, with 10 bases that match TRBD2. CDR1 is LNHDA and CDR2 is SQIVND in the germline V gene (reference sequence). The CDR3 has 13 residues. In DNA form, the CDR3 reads TGTAGTAGCGGGAGGACTGATTCCTACGAGCAGTACTTC. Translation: CSSGRTDSYEQYF.

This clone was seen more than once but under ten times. In DNA, the CDR3 is TGCAGCCCTAGGAGGGATTATGGCTACACCTTC. Its protein is CSPRRDYGYTF. The chain links TRBV20-1 to TRBJ1-2; D call uncertain. The CDR3 sequence is 11 residues long. CDR1 is DFQATT, CDR2 SNEGSKA, per germline (reference sequence).

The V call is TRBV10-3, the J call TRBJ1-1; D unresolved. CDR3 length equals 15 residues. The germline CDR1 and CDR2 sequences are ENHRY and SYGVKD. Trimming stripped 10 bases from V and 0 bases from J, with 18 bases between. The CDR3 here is CASSQAGGLNTEAFF. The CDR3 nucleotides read TGTGCCAGCAGCCAAGCGGGAGGGTTGAACACTGAAGCTTTCTTT.

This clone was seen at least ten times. The CDR3 spells CASSYARTGNTIYF. DNA for the CDR3: TGTGCCAGCAGTTACGCCAGGACTGGAAACACCATATATTTT. This chain connects TRBV6-5 to TRBJ1-3; D gene unclear. Per germline, CDR1 MNHEY and CDR2 SVGAGI. The CDR3 is 14 amino acids. V lost 2 bases to trimming and J lost 2 bases, with 7 bases between them.